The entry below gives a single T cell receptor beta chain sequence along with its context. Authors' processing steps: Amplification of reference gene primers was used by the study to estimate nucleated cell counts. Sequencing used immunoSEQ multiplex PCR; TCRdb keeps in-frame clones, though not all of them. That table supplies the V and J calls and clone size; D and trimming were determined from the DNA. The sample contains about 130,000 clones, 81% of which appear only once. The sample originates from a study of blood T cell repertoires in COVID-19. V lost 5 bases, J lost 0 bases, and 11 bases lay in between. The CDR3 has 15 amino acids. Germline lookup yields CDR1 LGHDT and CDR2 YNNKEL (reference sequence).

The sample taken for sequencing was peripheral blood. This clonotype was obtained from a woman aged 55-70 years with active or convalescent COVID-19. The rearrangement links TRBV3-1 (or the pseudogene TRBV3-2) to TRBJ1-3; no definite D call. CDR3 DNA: TGTGCCAGCAGCGCCCAGGTGAGCTCTGGAAACACCATATATTTT. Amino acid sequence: CASSAQVSSGNTIYF.